The present TCR beta chain was sequenced within a study of cytomegalovirus exposure and HLA in healthy donors. For the study at large: In a later analysis, the 110 or so validation repertoires were reported to have used the same platform as the 550 to 850 first-cohort repertoires.

Germline CDR1 is LGHNA and CDR2 is YNFKEQ. Trimming left V 0 bases short and J 4 bases short, with 7 bases between. The CDR3 has 14 residues. Profiled with immunoSEQ multiplex PCR; TCRdb holds only in-frame clones, not every one. The sample consists of about 280,000 clones, around 89% of them appearing once. The chain couples TRBV4-2 to TRBJ1-5; D is unresolved. The receptor was isolated from a young woman in good health and CMV-seronegative. Sequenced material: PBMCs. CDR3 protein: CASSQDGGNQPQHF. The DNA for the CDR3 is TGTGCCAGCAGCCAAGATGGAGGGAATCAGCCCCAGCATTTT.